Listed here are 5 T cell receptor beta chains from one sample, sequenced in a study of OX40 agonist ivuxolimab in advanced cancers. The protocol was immunoSEQ multiplex PCR, while the TCRdb copy is restricted to in-frame clones and leaves out a portion. The sample records about 67,000 clones, more than 85% being singletons. The source material was CD4+ or CD8+ T cells sorted from blood, sampled in a trial of the OX40 agonist ivuxolimab. The source is an adult with an advanced solid tumor such as melanoma, head and neck, liver or kidney cancer.

This clone was found once. V gene TRBV5-4 combines with J gene TRBJ2-1; 10 bases match TRBD2. This CDR3 contains 16 residues. CDR1 and CDR2 (germline): SGHNT, YYREEE (reference sequence). V lost 0 bases to trimming and J lost 7 bases; unmatched junction nucleotides: 7. CDR3 sequence (DNA): TGTGCCAGCAGCTTGGAAGCGGGAGGGTTGTTGAATGAGCAGTTCTTC. This translates into CASSLEAGGLLNEQFF.

V is TRBV9 and J is TRBJ1-1; 12 bases are shared with TRBD1. Germline lookup yields CDR1 SGDLS and CDR2 YYNGEE. The CDR3 consists of 17 residues. V shed 4 bases, J shed 5 bases, and the junction held 12 bases outside the gene matches. CDR3 in amino acids: CASSSSGTGGGKTEAFF. For the CDR3, the DNA is TGTGCCAGCAGCTCATCAGGGACAGGGGGCGGAAAAACTGAAGCTTTCTTT.

The chain is built from TRBV19 and TRBJ2-1; possible D gene TRBD2, 6 bases. The CDR3 is 15 amino acids. Germline CDR1 reads LNHDA; CDR2 reads SQIVND (reference sequence). Deletions cut 6 bases from V and 9 bases from J, with 21 bases between. The CDR3 DNA reads as TGTGCCAGTAGCATCGACGCCGCGGGGAGGAGTGAGCAGTTCTTC. This encodes CASSIDAAGRSEQFF.

This chain links TRBV4-2 with TRBJ2-5, with 7 bases matching TRBD1. From germline, CDR1 is LGHNA and CDR2 YNFKEQ. There are 16 residues in the CDR3. Trimming removed 3 bases from V and 4 bases from J; junction bases left unmatched: 11. DNA for the CDR3: TGTGCCAGCAGCCAGATCGACAGGGCTAGGGTAGAGACCCAGTACTTC. Amino acid sequence: CASSQIDRARVETQYF.

This chain links TRBV9 with TRBJ2-1, with 7 bases aligning to TRBD2. CDR1 and CDR2 from the germline V gene are SGDLS and YYNGEE. With V trimmed by 5 bases and J by 8 bases, 13 bases remained unmatched. This CDR3 is 15 amino acids long. DNA of the CDR3: TGTGCCAGCAGGCCCGGGGGAGGGGATGAGGATGAGCAGTTCTTC. It yields the protein CASRPGGGDEDEQFF. The full variable domain, in which reference TRBV9 and TRBJ2-1 provide the parts outside the CDR3, is DSGVTQTPKHLITATGQRVTLRCSPRSGDLSVYWYQQSLDQGLQFLIQYYNGEERAKGNILERFSAQQFPDLHSELNLSSLELGDSALYFCASRPGGGDEDEQFFGPGTRLTVL.